This paragraph reports one T cell receptor (beta chain). The data originate from a study of OX40 agonist ivuxolimab in advanced cancers. Profiled with immunoSEQ multiplex PCR; TCRdb holds only in-frame clones, not every one. The sample records tens of thousands of clones, 75% to 90% being singletons. After removal of 1 base from V and 6 bases from J, the junction contained 6 bases not matched to a gene. Per the germline V gene, CDR1 is SGHVS and CDR2 is FQNEAQ. The CDR3 covers 16 residues. The receptor was derived from an adult with an advanced solid tumor such as melanoma, head and neck, liver or kidney cancer. Sequenced here: CD4+ or CD8+ T cells sorted from blood, sampled in a trial of the OX40 agonist ivuxolimab. The chain carries TRBV7-8 and TRBJ2-7; TRBD2 aligns across 13 bases. The CDR3 DNA is TGTGCCAGCAGCTTAGGACTAGCGGGGGGCAAGGGCGAGCAGTACTTC. Its translation is CASSLGLAGGKGEQYF.